Listed here are 27 T cell receptor beta chains from one sample, sequenced in a study of human T cells and chemical hapten exposure. Time point reported: patch test 1, 2 weeks after DPC sensitization. Described treatment: therapeutic diphenylcyclopropenone sensitization with weekly scalp DPC. Via MiXCR, TCRdb re-called the RACE reads, giving one row per CDR3 protein. The sample consists of fewer than 500,000 distinct CDR3 sequences, 4.8% of them appearing once. The starting material was whole blood, obtained in connection with sensitization to the hapten diphenylcyclopropenone (DPC). These receptor sequences come from a woman between 50 and 59 years old with alopecia areata. Some clones in this sample may be carry-over from other donors' samples.

This clonotype was recorded many times. The rearrangement uses TRBV7-3 and TRBJ2-3; 9 bases are a match to TRBD1. This CDR3 has 17 amino acids. Germline lookup yields CDR1 SGHTA and CDR2 FQGTGA. With 2 bases clipped from V and 2 bases from J, the junction kept 8 bases outside the gene matches. The CDR3 loop reads CASSLQGTGRHTDTQYF. In DNA, the CDR3 is TGTGCCAGCAGCTTACAGGGGACAGGGCGCCACACAGATACGCAGTATTTT.

This clonotype was seen more than once but under ten times. J is TRBJ1-6 and V is TRBV6-1; 7 nucleotides align to TRBD1. The germline V gene has CDR1 MNHNS and CDR2 SASEGT. The V and J ends lost 6 bases and 3 bases, in that order; junction bases with no gene match: 8. The CDR3 is made up of 16 amino acids. The CDR3 coding sequence is TGTGCCAGCAGAACCCACGGGACAGACTATAATTCACCCCTCCACTTT. Its protein product is CASRTHGTDYNSPLHF.

There are many counts of this clonotype. The J gene is TRBJ1-2, the V gene TRBV12-3 or TRBV12-4, with 9 bases identical to TRBD1. There are 14 residues in the CDR3. V lost 5 bases, J lost 4 bases, and 5 bases stayed unmatched. The CDR3 here is CASSPTGGSYGYTF. CDR3 DNA sequence: TGTGCCAGCAGTCCGACAGGGGGGTCCTATGGCTACACCTTC.

This clonotype was recorded many times. The CDR3 DNA is TGTGCCACCAGCCGGACTAGCGGGAGCTCCTACGAGCAGTACTTC. Amino acid sequence: CATSRTSGSSYEQYF. The J gene is TRBJ2-7, the V gene TRBV15; TRBD2 agrees at 13 bases. The CDR3 covers 15 residues. Trimming took 5 bases from V and 0 from J; bases not matched to a gene: 1. The germline gives CDR1 LNHNV, CDR2 YYDKDF (reference sequence).

V and J are TRBV12-3 or TRBV12-4 and TRBJ1-2; D gene uncertain. The length of the CDR3 is 14 residues. V was cut by 3 bases and J by 4 bases, with 12 bases left in between. CDR3 sequence reads: CASSFRTVVYGYTF. CDR3 nucleotide sequence: TGTGCCAGCAGTTTCAGGACCGTTGTCTATGGCTACACCTTC.

This clonotype was seen only a few times. The V call is TRBV28, the J call TRBJ2-2; TRBD1 matches 8 bases. Trimming at V came to 8 bases and at J to 5 bases, leaving 10 bases not matched to a gene. CDR1 MDHEN and CDR2 SYDVKM come from the germline V gene. The CDR3 loop spans 15 amino acids. The CDR3 DNA is TGTGCCAGCCGATTCAGGGGGCGAGAAACCGGGGAGCTGTTTTTT. The encoded protein is CASRFRGRETGELFF. The entire variable domain, with the rest obtained from reference TRBV28 and TRBJ2-2, is as follows: DVKVTQSSRYLVKRTGEKVFLECVQDMDHENMFWYRQDPGLGLRLIYFSYDVKMKEKGDIPEGYSVSREKKERFSLILESASTNQTSMYLCASRFRGRETGELFFGEGSRLTVL.

The table lists this clonotype with many counts. The chain links TRBV12-3 or TRBV12-4 to TRBJ1-1, with D unresolved. Trimming pared 6 bases from V and 4 bases from J, leaving 9 bases between. The CDR3 has 12 residues. The CDR3 DNA sequence: TGTGCCAGCAGCCTCGGGAGCACTGAAGCTTTCTTT. It is translated as CASSLGSTEAFF.

This clonotype was picked up a small number of times. V is TRBV7-9 and J is TRBJ2-3; D remains unclear. V was pared by 5 bases and J by 11 bases, with 14 bases between. CDR3 length equals 12 residues. CDR1 SEHNR and CDR2 FQNEAQ come from the germline V gene (reference sequence). DNA for the CDR3: TGTGCCAGCAGCCCAGACCCCCCCGGGCAGTATTTT. Protein: CASSPDPPGQYF.

This clonotype has ten or more counts. The gene calls are TRBV18 and TRBJ2-1; 12 bases agree with TRBD1. This CDR3 is 14 amino acids long. CDR1 and CDR2 (germline): KGHSH, LQKENI. V trimming: 3 bases; J trimming: 8 bases; junction bases outside the gene matches: 2. The CDR3 loop is CASSPGQGAYEQFF. CDR3 in DNA: TGTGCCAGCTCACCGGGACAGGGGGCCTATGAGCAGTTCTTC.

The chain uses TRBV5-1 and TRBJ2-1; D gene uncertain. V was shortened by 2 bases and J by 4 bases, with 10 bases between the two germline ends. Germline CDR1 SGHRS, CDR2 YFSETQ. There are 14 residues in the CDR3. CDR3 residues: CASSFRIAYNEQFF. For the CDR3, the DNA is TGCGCCAGCAGCTTTCGGATTGCGTACAATGAGCAGTTCTTC.

This chain links TRBV20-1 with TRBJ1-5; 7 bases line up with TRBD1. V gave up 5 bases and J gave up 3 bases; unmatched junction bases: 7. In germline, CDR1 is DFQATT, CDR2 SNEGSKA (reference sequence). The CDR3 spans 14 residues. The CDR3 here is CSAEDRALNQPQHF. The CDR3 DNA follows: TGCAGTGCTGAAGACAGGGCCCTCAATCAGCCCCAGCATTTT.

This clonotype was picked up many times. V gene TRBV11-2 combines with J gene TRBJ2-7, with no clear D. Germline CDR1 reads SGHAT; CDR2 reads FQNNGV. V was clipped by 5 bases and J by 2 bases, with 22 bases between them. This CDR3 has 17 amino acids. CDR3 region: CASSLIAGPIIPYEQYF. The DNA for the CDR3 is TGTGCCAGCAGCCTAATAGCCGGGCCAATTATTCCCTACGAGCAGTACTTC.

This clonotype occurred many times. This chain connects TRBV14 to TRBJ2-1; 8 bases map to TRBD2. This CDR3 contains 16 residues. V lost 3 bases to trimming and J lost 1 base; unmatched junction nucleotides: 5. CDR1 SGHDN and CDR2 FVKESK come from the germline V gene. The CDR3 DNA follows: TGTGCCAGCAGCCACCCAGCGGGAGCGTCCTACAATGAGCAGTTCTTC. This gives the protein CASSHPAGASYNEQFF. Full variable domain (remainder filled in from reference TRBV14 and TRBJ2-1): EAGVTQFPSHSVIEKGQTVTLRCDPISGHDNLYWYRRVMGKEIKFLLHFVKESKQDESGMPNNRFLAERTGGTYSTLKVQPAELEDSGVYFCASSHPAGASYNEQFFGPGTRLTVL.

This clonotype was picked up many times. The gene calls are TRBV4-1 and TRBJ1-5; possibly TRBD1 for D (5 bases). The germline gives CDR1 MGHRA, CDR2 YSYEKL. CDR3 size: 16 residues. The V gene lost 4 bases and the J gene lost 4 bases, with 17 bases spanning the gap. The CDR3 is CASSPLGTDRNQPQHF. CDR3 in DNA: TGCGCCAGCAGCCCCCTAGGAACAGACAGAAATCAGCCCCAGCATTTT.

This clonotype was counted at least ten times. This chain connects TRBV30 to TRBJ1-5; the D is unclear. Looked up from germline, CDR1 is GTSNPN and CDR2 is SVGIG (reference sequence). The CDR3 sequence is 15 residues long. The ends were cut back, 3 bases at V and 2 bases at J, with 14 bases in the middle. This CDR3 is CAWSGGGLGNQPQHF. DNA for the CDR3: TGTGCCTGGAGCGGTGGAGGTTTGGGCAATCAGCCCCAGCATTTT. Using reference TRBV30 and TRBJ1-5 for the parts outside the CDR3, the full variable domain is SQTIHQWPATLVQPVGSPLSLECTVEGTSNPNLYWYRQAAGRGLQLLFYSVGIGQISSEVPQNLSASRPQDRQFILSSKKLLLSDSGFYLCAWSGGGLGNQPQHFGDGTRLSIL.

At least ten counts were recorded for this clonotype. This chain joins TRBV6-5 and TRBJ2-7, with D possibly matching TRBD1 (5 bases). V gave up 0 bases and J gave up 3 bases, with 12 bases separating them. Germline CDR1 reads MNHEY; CDR2 reads SVGAGI. CDR3 length: 15 residues. CDR3 sequence reads: CASSYSSQGLYEQYF. In DNA, the CDR3 is TGTGCCAGCAGTTACTCGAGTCAGGGTCTCTACGAGCAGTACTTC.

This clonotype was seen a few times. The chain uses TRBV5-1 and TRBJ1-4, with 7 bases that match TRBD1. Germline CDR1 is SGHRS and CDR2 is YFSETQ. The CDR3 has 16 amino acids. J was trimmed by 0 bases and V by 4 bases; bases with no gene match: 6. Written as DNA, the CDR3 is TGCGCCAGCAGCCGGGGGACAGCATCAACTAATGAAAAACTGTTTTTT. It specifies CASSRGTASTNEKLFF. Combining the CDR3 with reference TRBV5-1 and TRBJ1-4 gives the whole variable domain KAGVTQTPRYLIKTRGQQVTLSCSPISGHRSVSWYQQTPGQGLQFLFEYFSETQRNKGNFPGRFSGRQFSNSRSEMNVSTLELGDSALYLCASSRGTASTNEKLFFGSGTQLSVL.

Ten or more counts support this clonotype. The rearrangement uses TRBV9 and TRBJ1-1, with D unresolved. V was clipped by 2 bases and J by 3 bases, with 11 bases between them. The CDR3 covers 14 residues. The germline V gene encodes CDR1 SGDLS and CDR2 YYNGEE. The CDR3 sequence is CASSVAGADTEAFF. The CDR3 DNA is TGTGCCAGCAGCGTCGCGGGCGCAGACACTGAAGCTTTCTTT.

In its sample, this clonotype was seen a few times. The CDR3 protein is CAISESTVTGELFF. CDR3 in DNA: TGTGCCATCAGTGAGTCGACAGTCACCGGGGAGCTGTTTTTT. The rearrangement uses TRBV10-3 and TRBJ2-2; possibly TRBD1 for D (5 bases). This CDR3 is 14 amino acids long. The germline gives CDR1 ENHRY, CDR2 SYGVKD. V dropped 0 bases and J dropped 4 bases, with 6 bases sitting between them.

This chain connects TRBV9 to TRBJ2-1, with TRBD2 matching 12 bases. Germline CDR1 is SGDLS and CDR2 is YYNGEE. The CDR3 is made up of 17 amino acids. Trimming removed 4 bases from V and 0 bases from J; junction bases left unmatched: 5. The CDR3 reads CASSWTSGESSYNEQFF. Here the CDR3 DNA reads TGTGCCAGCAGCTGGACTAGCGGGGAGAGCTCCTACAATGAGCAGTTCTTC.

The sample holds many counts of this clonotype. This chain uses TRBV20-1 with TRBJ2-1; TRBD2 might be the D (6 bases). Germline assignment: CDR1 DFQATT and CDR2 SNEGSKA (reference sequence). Trimming pared 4 bases from V and 7 bases from J, leaving 14 bases between. This CDR3 region has 13 residues. The CDR3 coding sequence is TGCAGTGCTACCAAAGGTCGGGGGAATGAGCAGTTCTTC. Encoded protein: CSATKGRGNEQFF.

This clonotype occurred many times. The genes are TRBV5-1 and TRBJ1-1; D may be TRBD1 (5 bases). The V gene lost 4 bases and the J gene lost 5 bases, with 15 bases spanning the gap. The CDR3 spans 14 residues. In germline, CDR1 is SGHRS, CDR2 YFSETQ. The CDR3 region is CASSAGTAETEAFF. DNA for the CDR3: TGCGCCAGCAGCGCCGGGACGGCGGAGACTGAAGCTTTCTTT.

This clonotype occurred a few times. This chain uses TRBV9 with TRBJ2-1; 7 bases agree with TRBD1. V lost 3 bases to trimming and J lost 2 bases; unmatched junction nucleotides: 2. CDR1 and CDR2 (germline): SGDLS, YYNGEE. The CDR3 consists of 14 residues. CDR3: CASSETGTYNEQFF. CDR3 sequence (DNA): TGTGCCAGCAGCGAGACAGGGACCTACAATGAGCAGTTCTTC.

This clonotype showed up many times. This chain connects TRBV6-1 to TRBJ2-1; 12 nucleotides match TRBD2. V was clipped by 8 bases and J by 10 bases; unmatched bases: 6. From germline, CDR1 is MNHNS and CDR2 SASEGT. The CDR3 extends over 13 amino acids. CDR3 in DNA: TGTGCCAGCGCTAGCGGGGGGGCGGGGGAGCAGTTCTTC. It encodes CASASGGAGEQFF.

This clonotype was counted ten times or more. The chain has TRBV3-1 and TRBJ2-6; D is unresolved. The CDR3 runs 12 residues. V was clipped by 4 bases and J by 10 bases, with 8 bases between them. Germline assignment: CDR1 LGHDT and CDR2 YNNKEL (reference sequence). The CDR3 DNA sequence: TGTGCCAGCAGCCGTTCCGAAAACGTCCTGACTTTC. Translated: CASSRSENVLTF.

Only a few counts were recorded for this clonotype. This chain links TRBV28 with TRBJ2-5, with D perhaps matching TRBD1 or TRBD2 (5 bases each). Germline CDR1 and CDR2: MDHEN and SYDVKM. The CDR3 has 14 residues. Trimming shortened V by 3 bases and J by 5 bases, and 13 bases separated the two germline ends. The CDR3, as DNA: TGTGCCAGCAGTTTTGACCCGGGACGGGAGACCCAGTACTTC. Amino acid sequence: CASSFDPGRETQYF.

This clonotype was counted at least ten times. V and J are TRBV4-1 and TRBJ2-3; D is ambiguous. CDR3 length: 14 amino acids. The V end lost 7 bases, the J end lost 1 base, and 12 bases lay between the germline ends. Germline values: CDR1 MGHRA, CDR2 YSYEKL. CDR3 residues: CASTDRRGTDTQYF. CDR3 nucleotides: TGCGCCAGCACCGATAGAAGGGGCACAGATACGCAGTATTTT.